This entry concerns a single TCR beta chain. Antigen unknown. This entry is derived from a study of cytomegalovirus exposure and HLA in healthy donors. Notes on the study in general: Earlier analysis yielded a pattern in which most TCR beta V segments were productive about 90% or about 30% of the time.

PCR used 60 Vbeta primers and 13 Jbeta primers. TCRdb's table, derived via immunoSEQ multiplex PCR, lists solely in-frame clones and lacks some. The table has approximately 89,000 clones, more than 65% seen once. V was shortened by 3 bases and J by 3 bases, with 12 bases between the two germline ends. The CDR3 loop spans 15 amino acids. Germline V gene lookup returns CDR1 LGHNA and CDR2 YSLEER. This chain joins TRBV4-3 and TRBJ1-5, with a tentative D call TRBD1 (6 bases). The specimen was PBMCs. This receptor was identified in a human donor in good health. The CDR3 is CASSQEQGFNQPQHF. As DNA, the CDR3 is TGCGCCAGCAGCCAGGAGCAGGGGTTCAATCAGCCCCAGCATTTT.